A single T cell receptor (beta chain) is shown here with its context. What it recognizes is unknown. Looked up from germline, CDR1 is SGHTA and CDR2 is FQGNSA. Trimming removed 5 bases at V and 0 bases at J, with 9 bases between. The CDR3 extends over 14 amino acids. This specimen belongs to a study of CD8+ T cells in alopecia areata. Looking at the study overall: Patients in the treated group were given tofacitinib by mouth, 5 to 10 mg twice a day. Tofacitinib exposure lasted 6 to 18 months, followed by 6 months off drug.

The study's findings and limits: Many expanded lesional clones stayed in scalp and blood while on tofacitinib. Administration of tofacitinib significantly diminished scalp clonality and expanded CD8+ clones within the top 100.

It was cDNA, reverse transcribed from extracted RNA, that served as the sequencing template. TCRdb's table, derived via immunoSEQ multiplex PCR, lists solely in-frame clones and lacks some. The sample includes hundreds of thousands of clones, approximately 67% seen only once; the top ten take 1.2%. Treatment: oral pan-JAK inhibitor, 5-10 mg twice daily. The sequence derives from a human donor with alopecia areata. This specimen consisted of CD4+ T cells sorted from blood, obtained around week 44, from a patient treated with tofacitinib. The chain recombines TRBV7-2 with TRBJ2-3; D is possibly TRBD2 (7 bases). The CDR3 reads CASSGGGSTDTQYF. CDR3 bases: TGTGCCAGCAGCGGGGGGGGCAGCACAGATACGCAGTATTTT.